A selection of T cell receptor beta chains follows, all from one sample in a study of cytomegalovirus exposure and HLA in healthy donors. TCRdb keeps only in-frame clones here, not all; method: immunoSEQ multiplex PCR. The profile covers about 160,000 clones, with roughly 86% appearing a single time and about 9.4% taken by the ten largest. The sample consisted of PBMCs. The receptors here all came from a woman under 30 in good health and CMV-seropositive. CDR3s include the opening cysteine and the closing phenylalanine or tryptophan. The D gene is left open where the match is weak. Clone size is not always given. Where it is, it says once, few, many or a class for expanded clones.

d_gene	abundance	j_gene	v_gene	CDR3aa	CDR3nt
TRBD1	NA	TRBJ1-2	TRBV19	CASSREGQGNYGYTF	TGTGCCAGTAGTAGAGAAGGACAGGGGAACTATGGCTACACCTTC
TRBD1	NA	TRBJ1-1	TRBV5-1	CASSLGGQMNTEAFF	TGCGCCAGCAGCTTAGGGGGACAGATGAACACTGAAGCTTTCTTT
TRBD2	NA	TRBJ2-7	TRBV11-2	CASSPVGGVDEQYF	TGTGCCAGCAGCCCAGTTGGGGGGGTGGACGAGCAGTACTTC
NA	NA	TRBJ2-7	TRBV15	CATSSRRGTPTREQYF	TGTGCCACCAGCTCCCGAAGAGGGACACCTACGAGGGAGCAGTACTTC
TRBD1	NA	TRBJ2-5	TRBV15	CATSRERTGEQTQYF	TGTGCCACCAGCAGAGAGAGGACAGGGGAGCAGACCCAGTACTTC
TRBD2	NA	TRBJ2-1	TRBV28	CASSLAGAAYNEQFF	TGTGCCAGCAGTCTAGCGGGAGCGGCCTACAATGAGCAGTTCTTC
NA	NA	TRBJ2-7	TRBV18	CASSSPGAGLYEQYF	TGTGCCAGCTCATCACCAGGGGCTGGTTTATACGAGCAGTACTTC
TRBD2	NA	TRBJ2-3	TRBV5-1	CASRRLAGTDTQYF	TGCGCCAGCAGACGACTAGCGGGGACAGATACGCAGTATTTT
TRBD2	NA	TRBJ2-3	TRBV19	CASSRLAGGASTDTQYF	TGTGCCAGTAGCCGACTAGCGGGAGGAGCTAGCACAGATACGCAGTATTTT
TRBD1	NA	TRBJ1-1	TRBV29-1	CSVLEGAGTEAFF	TGCAGCGTCCTAGAGGGGGCCGGGACTGAAGCTTTCTTT
NA	NA	TRBJ2-7	TRBV19	CASSTTRGTRGYEQYF	TGTGCCAGTAGTACAACAAGGGGGACAAGGGGCTACGAGCAGTACTTC
TRBD1	NA	TRBJ1-2	TRBV6-5	CASRKQGFDGYTF	TGTGCCAGCAGGAAACAGGGGTTCGATGGCTACACCTTC
NA	few	TRBJ2-7	TRBV29-1	CSVDFQGSSYF	TGCAGCGTTGATTTCCAGGGAAGTTCGTACTTC
TRBD2	NA	TRBJ2-3	TRBV12-5	CASGLSSAGGPVGTQYF	TGTGCTAGTGGTTTGTCCTCAGCGGGAGGGCCGGTAGGTACGCAGTATTTT
NA	once	TRBJ2-3	TRBV30	CAWSAKTDTQYF	TGTGCCTGGAGCGCTAAGACAGATACGCAGTATTTT
NA	few	TRBJ1-3	TRBV9	CASSVNGDNSGNTIYF	TGTGCCAGCAGCGTCAATGGGGACAACTCTGGAAACACCATATATTTT
NA	once	TRBJ2-7	TRBV15	CATSRDRGYEQYF	TGTGCCACCAGCAGAGACAGGGGCTACGAGCAGTACTTC
TRBD1	NA	TRBJ1-2	TRBV28	CASSSPTWTGEDYGYTF	TGTGCCAGCAGTTCCCCAACCTGGACAGGAGAGGACTATGGCTACACCTTC
TRBD1	NA	TRBJ1-1	TRBV2	CASSQHANRGLAEAFF	TGTGCCAGCAGCCAACACGCAAACAGGGGTTTGGCTGAAGCTTTCTTT
NA	once	TRBJ2-3	TRBV2	CASNEGGTDTQYF	TGTGCCAGCAACGAGGGCGGCACAGATACGCAGTATTTT
NA	NA	TRBJ2-2	TRBV28	CASAPGTRFTGELFF	TGTGCCAGCGCGCCCGGGACTCGCTTCACCGGGGAGCTGTTTTTT
TRBD1	NA	TRBJ1-1	TRBV18	CASSLDRSEAFF	TGTGCCAGCTCACTGGACAGGTCTGAAGCTTTCTTT
TRBD1	NA	TRBJ2-5	TRBV7-9	CASSFWTGGQETQYF	TGTGCCAGCAGCTTTTGGACAGGGGGCCAAGAGACCCAGTACTTC
NA	NA	TRBJ2-4	TRBV7-9	CASSLLQGDIQYF	TGTGCCAGCAGCTTGTTACAGGGAGACATTCAGTACTTC
NA	NA	TRBJ2-2	TRBV4-1	CASRGVDSGVVWVNTGELFF	TGCGCCAGCAGGGGGGTGGACAGCGGGGTGGTTTGGGTCAACACCGGGGAGCTGTTTTTT
TRBD1	NA	TRBJ2-7	TRBV6-5	CASSYRDRGGYEQYF	TGTGCCAGCAGTTACCGGGACAGGGGGGGCTACGAGCAGTACTTC
TRBD1	NA	TRBJ1-2	TRBV25-1	CASSERGTVYNYGYTF	TGTGCCAGCAGTGAACGCGGGACAGTTTACAACTATGGCTACACCTTC
NA	NA	TRBJ2-7	TRBV6-1	CASSEQGTGYEQYF	TGTGCCAGCAGTGAACAGGGAACAGGGTACGAGCAGTACTTC
NA	NA	TRBJ2-5	TRBV10-3	CAISTETGKDETQYF	TGTGCCATCAGTACAGAAACAGGGAAGGACGAGACCCAGTACTTC
NA	NA	TRBJ2-5	TRBV27	CASSFQGETQYF	TGTGCCAGCAGTTTTCAGGGGGAGACCCAGTACTTC
TRBD1	NA	TRBJ1-1	TRBV5-1	CASSKTGLNTEAFF	TGCGCCAGCAGCAAGACAGGGCTGAACACTGAAGCTTTCTTT
TRBD1	few	TRBJ2-2	TRBV7-3	CASSGTVTGELFF	TGTGCCAGCAGCGGGACAGTCACCGGGGAGCTGTTTTTT
TRBD1	NA	TRBJ2-3	TRBV11-3	CASSFDRGADTQYF	TGTGCCAGCAGCTTCGACAGGGGGGCAGATACGCAGTATTTT
TRBD1	NA	TRBJ2-4	TRBV5-4	CASSIGQGRNIQYF	TGTGCCAGCAGCATAGGACAGGGGAGGAACATTCAGTACTTC
NA	NA	TRBJ1-1	TRBV27	CASSSRGYTEAFF	TGTGCCAGCAGTTCCCGGGGGTACACTGAAGCTTTCTTT
TRBD2	NA	TRBJ2-7	TRBV6-5	CASSITSGYNEQYF	TGTGCCAGCAGTATCACTAGCGGGTATAACGAGCAGTACTTC
TRBD2	NA	TRBJ2-7	TRBV19	CASRAAGGAYEQYF	TGTGCCAGCCGCGCTGCGGGGGGGGCCTACGAGCAGTACTTC
NA	NA	TRBJ1-4	TRBV30	CAWSPDSYNEKLFF	TGTGCCTGGAGTCCAGACAGTTATAATGAAAAACTGTTTTTT
NA	NA	TRBJ2-1	TRBV11-2	CASSLESQVSTKQFF	TGTGCCAGCAGCTTAGAATCACAGGTTTCGACAAAGCAGTTCTTC
TRBD1	NA	TRBJ2-7	TRBV28	CASSPPDRAREQYF	TGTGCCAGCAGTCCCCCGGACAGGGCTAGGGAGCAGTACTTC
NA	NA	TRBJ1-1	TRBV7-9	CASSLGLSTEAFF	TGTGCCAGCAGCTTAGGGTTGAGCACTGAAGCTTTCTTT
NA	NA	TRBJ1-5	TRBV7-6	CASSQLVGGNQPQHF	TGTGCCAGCAGCCAATTGGTCGGGGGCAATCAGCCCCAGCATTTT
NA	once	TRBJ1-2	TRBV19	CASNLIRGSSGYTF	TGTGCCAGTAACCTGATAAGAGGGAGTAGCGGCTACACCTTC
NA	NA	TRBJ2-1	TRBV27	CASSVPGTPSPFF	TGTGCCAGCAGTGTTCCCGGGACTCCTAGTCCGTTCTTC
TRBD1	NA	TRBJ1-1	TRBV28	CASSDRGRVGTEAFF	TGTGCCAGCAGTGACAGGGGGCGGGTTGGCACTGAAGCTTTCTTT
NA	NA	TRBJ2-7	TRBV12-2	CASRSCPSPLAGDEQYF	TGTGCAAGTCGCTCGTGCCCGTCCCCACTAGCGGGAGACGAGCAGTACTTC
TRBD1	NA	TRBJ1-2	TRBV27	CASRFRDRGGYTF	TGTGCCAGCAGATTCCGGGACAGGGGAGGCTACACCTTC
NA	NA	TRBJ2-3	TRBV4-3	CASSQEKGWQSTDTQYF	TGCGCCAGCAGCCAAGAAAAGGGGTGGCAGAGCACAGATACGCAGTATTTT
NA	NA	TRBJ2-2	TRBV28	CASSEGNTGELFF	TGTGCCAGCAGTGAGGGAAACACCGGGGAGCTGTTTTTT
NA	few	TRBJ1-2	TRBV19	CASSSYSIDGYTF	TGTGCCAGTAGTAGCTACAGTATCGACGGCTACACCTTC
TRBD1	once	TRBJ2-7	TRBV23-1	CASIPKTRTGPYEQYF	TGCGCCAGCATTCCAAAAACCCGGACAGGGCCCTACGAGCAGTACTTC
NA	NA	TRBJ2-3	TRBV6-1	CASSDSTTDTQYF	TGTGCCAGCAGTGACTCGACAACAGATACGCAGTATTTT
NA	once	TRBJ1-2	TRBV7-9	CASSVHPRERAF	TGTGCCAGCAGCGTCCACCCCCGGGAAAGGGCCTTC